The 26 T cell receptor beta chains given below trace back to one sample, sequenced in a study of blood T cell repertoires in COVID-19. Produced via immunoSEQ multiplex PCR; TCRdb's table is partial and in-frame only. Altogether tens of thousands of clones are present, 70% to 90% being singletons, with the ten largest covering approximately 2%. The specimen was peripheral blood. These receptors came from a woman aged 80 or older with active or convalescent COVID-19.

CDR3 amino acids: CASSPLGAGTDTQYF. The CDR3 DNA follows: TGTGCCAGTAGTCCCCTAGGAGCCGGCACAGATACGCAGTATTTT. V usage is TRBV19 and J usage is TRBJ2-3; D unclear. This CDR3 comprises 15 residues. Trimming removed 5 bases at V and 1 base at J, with 13 bases between. Germline CDR1 LNHDA, CDR2 SQIVND (reference sequence). Based on the CDR3 plus reference TRBV19 and TRBJ2-3, the full variable domain is DGGITQSPKYLFRKEGQNVTLSCEQNLNHDAMYWYRQDPGQGLRLIYYSQIVNDFQKGDIAEGYSVSREKKESFPLTVTSAQKNPTAFYLCASSPLGAGTDTQYFGPGTRLTVL.

This chain joins TRBV5-5 and TRBJ2-7; tentatively, D is TRBD1 (6 bases). CDR3 length: 12 residues. Trimming left V 2 bases short and J 6 bases short, with 9 bases between. CDR1 SGHKS and CDR2 YYEKEE come from the germline V gene (reference sequence). The CDR3: CASSFRGSEQYF. The CDR3 DNA sequence: TGTGCCAGCAGCTTCAGGGGTTCCGAGCAGTACTTC.

The chain recombines TRBV7-9 with TRBJ2-2, with D perhaps matching TRBD1 (5 bases). This CDR3 comprises 15 residues. Germline V gives CDR1 SEHNR, CDR2 FQNEAQ (reference sequence). The V and J ends lost 5 bases and 6 bases respectively, with 16 bases between them. The CDR3 DNA is TGTGCCAGCAGCCCGAAGGGGCAGGTTGCCGGGGAGCTGTTTTTT. It translates to CASSPKGQVAGELFF.

V usage is TRBV27 and J usage is TRBJ1-1, with TRBD1 identical over 8 bases. Unmatched junction bases numbered 1, after V lost 3 bases and J lost 1 base. Per germline, CDR1 MNHEY and CDR2 SMNVEV (reference sequence). The CDR3 is made up of 14 amino acids. The CDR3 protein is CASSFGTGNTEAFF. Here the CDR3 DNA reads TGTGCCAGCAGTTTCGGGACAGGGAACACTGAAGCTTTCTTT.

This clone has only one observation. This chain connects TRBV7-9 to TRBJ2-3; 9 nucleotides agree with TRBD2. After removal of 8 bases from V and 4 bases from J, the junction contained 7 bases not matched to a gene. This CDR3 region has 14 residues. Germline loops: CDR1 SEHNR, CDR2 FQNEAQ (reference sequence). The DNA of the CDR3 is TGTGCCAGCCAATCGCGGGAGGGCCCAGATACGCAGTATTTT. It codes for CASQSREGPDTQYF. Full variable domain (rest looked up from reference TRBV7-9 and TRBJ2-3): DTGVSQNPRHKITKRGQNVTFRCDPISEHNRLYWYRQTLGQGPEFLTYFQNEAQLEKSRLLSDRFSAERPKGSFSTLEIQRTEQGDSAMYLCASQSREGPDTQYFGPGTRLTVL.

The chain recombines TRBV3-1 (or the pseudogene TRBV3-2) with TRBJ2-1, with 11 bases lining up with TRBD2. CDR3 size: 17 residues. Per germline, CDR1 LGHDT and CDR2 YNNKEL (reference sequence). Trimming took 4 bases from V and 2 from J; bases not matched to a gene: 7. The CDR3 sequence: CASSRERLAGTYNEQFF. CDR3 bases: TGTGCCAGCAGCCGAGAGAGACTAGCGGGAACCTACAATGAGCAGTTCTTC.

This rearrangement joins TRBV3-1 (or the pseudogene TRBV3-2) to TRBJ1-2, with 8 bases identical to TRBD1. CDR3 length equals 14 residues. The trim removed 5 bases at V and 8 bases at J, leaving 10 bases unmatched. CDR1 LGHDT and CDR2 YNNKEL come from the germline V gene (reference sequence). The CDR3 coding sequence is TGTGCCAGCAGCTTCCACGACAGGGGAGGAGGCTACACCTTC. Protein sequence: CASSFHDRGGGYTF.

The sample holds one count of this clone. This chain uses TRBV19 with TRBJ1-2; D perhaps matches TRBD1 (5 bases). This CDR3 has 12 residues. Germline loops: CDR1 LNHDA, CDR2 SQIVND (reference sequence). V lost 7 bases, J lost 3 bases, and 9 bases lay in between. CDR3 loop: CASTPGDYGYTF. The CDR3 DNA reads as TGTGCCAGTACCCCGGGGGACTATGGCTACACCTTC.

V usage is TRBV11-3 and J usage is TRBJ1-1, with 8 bases lining up with TRBD1. CDR3 length equals 16 residues. CDR1 and CDR2 from the germline V gene are SGHNT and YENEEA. J lost 3 bases, V lost 0 bases, and 6 bases had no gene match. The CDR3 here is CASSLDGPQGDTEAFF. CDR3 nucleotides: TGTGCCAGCAGCTTAGATGGCCCACAGGGGGACACTGAAGCTTTCTTT. Supplemented by reference TRBV11-3 and TRBJ1-1, the full variable domain reads EAGVVQSPRYKIIEKKQPVAFWCNPISGHNTLYWYLQNLGQGPELLIRYENEEAVDDSQLPKDRFSAERLKGVDSTLKIQPAELGDSAVYLCASSLDGPQGDTEAFFGQGTRLTVV.

This chain links TRBV7-8 with TRBJ1-1, with 8 bases identical to TRBD1. The CDR3 contains 12 residues. V gave up 5 bases and J gave up 11 bases; unmatched junction bases: 7. Germline V gene data show CDR1 as SGHVS and CDR2 as FQNEAQ. The CDR3 DNA follows: TGTGCCAGCAGCCCGGACAGGGCGGAGGCTTTCTTT. Its protein is CASSPDRAEAFF.

The chain uses TRBV5-1 and TRBJ2-1; TRBD1 aligns across 7 bases. The trim removed 0 bases at V and 3 bases at J, leaving 6 bases unmatched. Germline V gene sequence: CDR1 SGHRS, CDR2 YFSETQ. The CDR3 spans 16 residues. CDR3 amino acids: CASSLDATGNYNEQFF. Written as DNA, the CDR3 is TGCGCCAGCAGCTTGGATGCGACAGGGAACTACAATGAGCAGTTCTTC.

The J gene is TRBJ2-1, the V gene TRBV5-1; 9 nucleotides agree with TRBD1. The V gene's germline CDR1 is SGHRS and CDR2 YFSETQ. The CDR3 is 14 amino acids. With V trimmed by 0 bases and J by 6 bases, 1 base remained unmatched. The CDR3 here is CASSLGQGGNEQFF. The CDR3 DNA reads as TGCGCCAGCAGCTTGGGACAGGGGGGCAATGAGCAGTTCTTC.

The V and J genes are TRBV5-1 and TRBJ1-1; D is unclear. Germline V gene lookup returns CDR1 SGHRS and CDR2 YFSETQ. The CDR3 loop spans 14 amino acids. Trimming cost V 4 bases and J 5 bases, with 15 bases left between them. The CDR3, as DNA: TGCGCCAGCAGCCCTACGAGGAGGGAGACTGAAGCTTTCTTT. It yields the protein CASSPTRRETEAFF. The full variable domain, in which reference TRBV5-1 and TRBJ1-1 provide the parts outside the CDR3, is KAGVTQTPRYLIKTRGQQVTLSCSPISGHRSVSWYQQTPGQGLQFLFEYFSETQRNKGNFPGRFSGRQFSNSRSEMNVSTLELGDSALYLCASSPTRRETEAFFGQGTRLTVV.

There are a few counts of this clone. The chain joins TRBV10-3 to TRBJ2-1; D unresolved. V was shortened by 11 bases and J by 4 bases, with 18 bases between the two germline ends. CDR3 length equals 14 residues. Germline assignment: CDR1 ENHRY and CDR2 SYGVKD. The CDR3 bases are TGTGCCTCCACTTACTCACTATTATACAATGAGCAGTTCTTC. Its protein product is CASTYSLLYNEQFF.

About this clone itself: In the same sample, other DNA sequences code for this CDR3. The chain employs TRBV11-2 and TRBJ2-2, with D maybe TRBD2 (5 bases). Trimming cost V 1 base and J 0 bases, with 6 bases left between them. The CDR3 length is 15 residues. Looked up from germline, CDR1 is SGHAT and CDR2 is FQNNGV. Here the CDR3 reads CASSLAGTNTGELFF. In DNA form, the CDR3 reads TGTGCCAGCAGCTTAGCGGGAACGAACACCGGGGAGCTGTTTTTT.

The chain has TRBV21-1 and TRBJ1-3; the DNA was not used to check the table's D call, TRBD1. TRBV21-1 is deemed a pseudogene. The CDR3 consists of 16 residues. The CDR3 spells CASSKARQRSGNTIYF. CDR3 nucleotides: TGTGCCAGCAGCAAAGCTAGACAGCGCTCTGGAAACACCATATATTTT.

The rearrangement links TRBV9 to TRBJ2-3; 11 bases line up with TRBD2. Germline-derived CDR1 and CDR2 are SGDLS and YYNGEE. With V trimmed by 4 bases and J by 3 bases, 4 bases remained unmatched. The CDR3 totals 15 residues. For the CDR3, the DNA is TGTGCCAGCAGCCCGCGGACTAGCGGGACAGATACGCAGTATTTT. Amino acid sequence: CASSPRTSGTDTQYF.

V usage is TRBV4-3 and J usage is TRBJ1-5; TRBD1 matches at 7 bases. CDR3 length equals 14 residues. Germline V CDR1 and CDR2: LGHNA, YSLEER. J was trimmed by 7 bases and V by 0 bases; bases with no gene match: 3. This chain's CDR3 is CASSQEAGGQPQHF. The DNA of the CDR3 is TGCGCCAGCAGCCAAGAAGCAGGGGGACAGCCCCAGCATTTT.

V is TRBV5-5 and J is TRBJ2-7; TRBD1 might be the D (6 bases). The CDR3 consists of 15 residues. The V and J ends lost 3 bases and 2 bases respectively, with 15 bases between them. Germline V gene sequence: CDR1 SGHKS, CDR2 YYEKEE (reference sequence). The CDR3 here is CASSSRAGVAYEQYF. The CDR3 DNA reads TGTGCCAGCAGCTCTCGGGCAGGGGTGGCCTACGAGCAGTACTTC.

This clone was recorded once. The genes are TRBV5-5 and TRBJ2-3; 11 bases are a match to TRBD2. The CDR3 has 15 amino acids. Trimming took 6 bases from V and 5 from J; bases not matched to a gene: 8. Germline CDR1 and CDR2: SGHKS and YYEKEE (reference sequence). The CDR3 protein is CASTIRLAGLDTQYF. CDR3 bases: TGTGCCAGCACCATCCGACTAGCGGGATTAGATACGCAGTATTTT.

This clone was counted a few times. This rearrangement joins TRBV14 to TRBJ1-6, with a weak D call TRBD1 (5 bases). This CDR3 contains 14 residues. Germline loops: CDR1 SGHDN, CDR2 FVKESK. V was trimmed by 4 bases and J by 10 bases, leaving 14 bases between them. The CDR3 coding sequence is TGTGCCAGCAGCCTCGCAGGGTCGGACTCACCCCTCCACTTT. Its translation: CASSLAGSDSPLHF. Full variable domain (remainder filled in from reference TRBV14 and TRBJ1-6): EAGVTQFPSHSVIEKGQTVTLRCDPISGHDNLYWYRRVMGKEIKFLLHFVKESKQDESGMPNNRFLAERTGGTYSTLKVQPAELEDSGVYFCASSLAGSDSPLHFGNGTRLTVT.

The chain has TRBV4-2 and TRBJ2-7, with 11 bases lining up with TRBD2. Germline V gene sequence: CDR1 LGHNA, CDR2 YNFKEQ. This CDR3 comprises 16 residues. After removal of 4 bases from V and 2 bases from J, the junction contained 7 bases not matched to a gene. The CDR3 spells CASSRETSGIAYEQYF. DNA for the CDR3: TGTGCCAGCAGCCGCGAGACTAGCGGGATCGCCTACGAGCAGTACTTC.

The chain uses TRBV5-5 and TRBJ1-1; weak D call: TRBD1 (5 bases). Germline V gene lookup returns CDR1 SGHKS and CDR2 YYEKEE (reference sequence). The CDR3 runs to 14 residues. V lost 4 bases and J 1 base, leaving 11 bases between the germline ends. The CDR3, as DNA: TGTGCCAGCAGCCCGGGGACTGCGAACACTGAAGCTTTCTTT. Amino acids: CASSPGTANTEAFF. The full variable domain, in which reference TRBV5-5 and TRBJ1-1 provide the parts outside the CDR3, is DAGVTQSPTHLIKTRGQQVTLRCSPISGHKSVSWYQQVLGQGPQFIFQYYEKEERGRGNFPDRFSARQFPNYSSELNVNALLLGDSALYLCASSPGTANTEAFFGQGTRLTVV.

The CDR3 sequence is CASSQAKSRSNSPLHF. The DNA of the CDR3 is TGCGCCAGCAGCCAGGCAAAATCCAGGTCTAATTCACCCCTCCACTTT. The chain joins TRBV4-3 to TRBJ1-6; D is uncertain. Germline CDR1 reads LGHNA; CDR2 reads YSLEER. Trimming removed 3 bases from V and 6 bases from J, with 15 bases in between. CDR3 length equals 16 residues.

The gene calls are TRBV25-1 and TRBJ2-3, with D maybe TRBD2 (5 bases). The CDR3 extends over 16 amino acids. CDR1 is MGHDK and CDR2 is SYGVNS in the germline V gene. V lost 4 bases to trimming and J lost 1 base, with 15 bases between them. The CDR3 DNA follows: TGTGCCAGCAGTGCCTCCGGGATTGGGGGCACAGATACGCAGTATTTT. Residues: CASSASGIGGTDTQYF.

The rearrangement joins TRBV5-1 to TRBJ2-7; D is perhaps TRBD2 (6 bases). V lost 2 bases and J lost 5, with 14 bases in between. Germline CDR1 SGHRS, CDR2 YFSETQ. This CDR3 spans 14 amino acids. The CDR3 coding sequence is TGCGCCAGCAGCTTTTCTAGCGATGCAAACGAGCAGTACTTC. This sequence encodes CASSFSSDANEQYF.